The 20 T cell receptor beta chains listed next were all sequenced from one sample in a study of T cells in tumors after PD-1 blockade. Clones were sequenced by immunoSEQ multiplex PCR, and TCRdb holds only the in-frame ones, with some missing. Of around 35,000 clones in the sample, roughly four fifths were seen once. The starting material was PBMCs, obtained after anti-PD-1 treatment. All receptors derive from a human donor with basal cell carcinoma.

The rearrangement joins TRBV9 to TRBJ1-2, with D possibly being TRBD1 (5 bases). The V gene's germline CDR1 is SGDLS and CDR2 YYNGEE. Trimming removed 6 bases at V and 0 bases at J, with 12 bases between. The CDR3 loop spans 14 amino acids. The CDR3 spells CASTPGPSNYGYTF. DNA of the CDR3: TGTGCCAGCACTCCGGGGCCCTCTAACTATGGCTACACCTTC. Filled out from reference TRBV9 and TRBJ1-2, the complete variable domain reads DSGVTQTPKHLITATGQRVTLRCSPRSGDLSVYWYQQSLDQGLQFLIQYYNGEERAKGNILERFSAQQFPDLHSELNLSSLELGDSALYFCASTPGPSNYGYTFGSGTRLTVV.

This clone has only one observation. The chain uses TRBV3-1 (or the pseudogene TRBV3-2) and TRBJ2-3; TRBD2 matches at 9 bases. Germline assignment: CDR1 LGHDT and CDR2 YNNKEL (reference sequence). Trimming removed 4 bases from V and 2 bases from J; junction bases left unmatched: 7. The CDR3 loop spans 16 amino acids. The CDR3 DNA follows: TGTGCCAGCAGCCCTTCCCTAGCGGGACTCACAGATACGCAGTATTTT. This gives the protein CASSPSLAGLTDTQYF.

V usage is TRBV28 and J usage is TRBJ2-7; D is ambiguous. Germline lookup yields CDR1 MDHEN and CDR2 SYDVKM. The CDR3 has 14 amino acids. Trimming cost V 1 base and J 0 bases, with 7 bases left between them. CDR3 in DNA: TGTGCCAGCAGTTTATCCAGCCCCTCCTACGAGCAGTACTTC. Protein: CASSLSSPSYEQYF.

V gene TRBV7-2 combines with J gene TRBJ2-7; D remains ambiguous. Per germline, CDR1 SGHTA and CDR2 FQGNSA. This CDR3 is built from 14 residues. Trimming pared 1 base from V and 1 base from J, leaving 8 bases between. This CDR3 is CASSLEGLSYEQYF. The CDR3 DNA follows: TGTGCCAGCAGCTTAGAGGGCCTTTCCTACGAGCAGTACTTC. The variable domain in full, with the rest retrieved from reference TRBV7-2 and TRBJ2-7, is GAGVSQSPSNKVTEKGKDVELRCDPISGHTALYWYRQSLGQGLEFLIYFQGNSAPDKSGLPSDRFSAERTGGSVSTLTIQRTQQEDSAVYLCASSLEGLSYEQYFGPGTRLTVT.

The CDR3 bases are TGCGCCAGCAGCCAGGGGTCAGGTCTAGTAGGTGGCTACACCTTC. Its translation: CASSQGSGLVGGYTF. The chain is built from TRBV4-1 and TRBJ1-2, with no clear D. Germline CDR1 is MGHRA and CDR2 is YSYEKL. This CDR3 comprises 15 residues. The germline V and J ends were trimmed by 3 bases and 7 bases, with 18 bases remaining between them.

The chain links TRBV18 to TRBJ1-4; TRBD1 aligns across 9 bases. The junction had 5 bases not matched to a gene; V was cut back by 6 bases and J by 6 bases. The CDR3 is made up of 14 amino acids. The germline gives CDR1 KGHSH, CDR2 LQKENI. The CDR3 DNA follows: TGTGCCAGCTCGTCACAGGGGGCGGATGAAAAACTGTTTTTT. Translation: CASSSQGADEKLFF.

The rearrangement links TRBV5-1 to TRBJ1-2, with TRBD1 matching over 7 bases. The V gene end was trimmed by 4 bases and the J gene end by 0 bases; junction bases not matched to a gene: 6. This CDR3 is built from 15 residues. Germline V gives CDR1 SGHRS, CDR2 YFSETQ. CDR3 amino acids: CASSPRDRANYGYTF. The CDR3 DNA follows: TGCGCCAGCAGCCCGAGGGACAGAGCTAACTATGGCTACACCTTC.

The count of this clone is one. J is TRBJ1-2 and V is TRBV4-3; 8 nucleotides agree with TRBD1. J lost 4 bases, V lost 0 bases, and 10 bases had no gene match. CDR1 is LGHNA, CDR2 YSLEER, per germline. This CDR3 is 17 amino acids long. The CDR3 is CASSQDRGQGAVYGYTF. CDR3 DNA: TGCGCCAGCAGCCAAGATCGAGGCCAGGGGGCTGTCTATGGCTACACCTTC.

V usage is TRBV5-1 and J usage is TRBJ1-1; TRBD1 agrees at 7 bases. Germline CDR1 and CDR2: SGHRS and YFSETQ. The CDR3 has 16 amino acids. J gave up 0 bases and V 0 bases, and 5 bases lay outside the gene matches. The CDR3 spells CASSLDRGGMNTEAFF. The CDR3 DNA sequence: TGCGCCAGCAGCTTGGACAGGGGCGGGATGAACACTGAAGCTTTCTTT.

The rearrangement joins TRBV20-1 to TRBJ1-1; TRBD1 aligns across 9 bases. The CDR3 is 15 amino acids. Germline CDR1 is DFQATT and CDR2 is SNEGSKA (reference sequence). V shed 3 bases and J 3 bases; nucleotides not matched to a gene: 8. The CDR3 loop is CSASQPGQGYTEAFF. The CDR3 nucleotides read TGCAGTGCTAGTCAACCGGGACAGGGCTACACTGAAGCTTTCTTT.

The chain couples TRBV7-2 to TRBJ2-1; no definite D call. The CDR3 extends over 14 amino acids. V was pared by 5 bases and J by 6 bases, with 14 bases between. Germline values: CDR1 SGHTA, CDR2 FQGNSA. CDR3 sequence (DNA): TGTGCCAGCAGCCACCCTCCCCCGCGCAATGAGCAGTTCTTC. It codes for CASSHPPPRNEQFF.

V and J are TRBV7-2 and TRBJ1-5; perhaps TRBD1 as D (5 bases). The germline V gene encodes CDR1 SGHTA and CDR2 FQGNSA. V lost 5 bases and J lost 1, with 12 bases in between. This CDR3 is 15 amino acids long. DNA for the CDR3: TGTGCCAGCAGCCCCCTCGCAGGGAGCAATCAGCCCCAGCATTTT. Protein: CASSPLAGSNQPQHF.

The chain is built from TRBV7-2 and TRBJ2-5; D assignment may be TRBD1 or TRBD2 (7 bases each). Trimming left V 2 bases short and J 3 bases short, with 13 bases between. CDR1 and CDR2 (germline): SGHTA, FQGNSA. The length of the CDR3 is 15 residues. The CDR3 reads CASSLHRGGEETQYF. CDR3 nucleotide sequence: TGTGCCAGCAGCTTACACAGGGGAGGGGAAGAGACCCAGTACTTC.

The chain couples TRBV25-1 to TRBJ1-1; D ambiguous. Looked up from germline, CDR1 is MGHDK and CDR2 is SYGVNS. The CDR3 runs 13 residues. The V end lost 3 bases, the J end lost 1 base, and 6 bases lay between the germline ends. The CDR3 DNA reads TGTGCCAGCAGTGATGACGGGAACACTGAAGCTTTCTTT. Its protein is CASSDDGNTEAFF.

This clone has a count of ten or more. The chain employs TRBV7-9 and TRBJ2-7; a weak D match, TRBD1 (5 bases). V was trimmed by 6 bases and J by 2 bases, leaving 14 bases between them. The CDR3 is 14 amino acids. Germline V CDR1 and CDR2: SEHNR, FQNEAQ (reference sequence). The CDR3: CASRPPTDAYEQYF. The CDR3 DNA is TGTGCCAGCAGACCTCCGACAGACGCCTACGAGCAGTACTTC.

J is TRBJ2-4 and V is TRBV7-9, with D perhaps being TRBD1 or TRBD2 (5 bases each). The CDR3 is made up of 19 amino acids. The germline CDR1 and CDR2 sequences are SEHNR and FQNEAQ (reference sequence). Trimming left V 5 bases short and J 0 bases short, with 23 bases between. CDR3 nucleotide sequence: TGTGCCAGCAGCCCAAGGGACGGTACTTCTTTCCTAGCCAAAAACATTCAGTACTTC. Translation gives CASSPRDGTSFLAKNIQYF.

This clone was seen once. The rearrangement links TRBV12-3 or TRBV12-4 to TRBJ2-1; TRBD1 agrees at 7 bases. Germline trimming cut 7 bases from V and 6 bases from J; bases unmatched to any gene: 6. CDR3 size: 13 residues. As DNA, the CDR3 is TGTGCCAGCATTGGGGACAGATTCAATGAGCAGTTCTTC. Encoded protein: CASIGDRFNEQFF.

This chain connects TRBV7-9 to TRBJ2-4; TRBD1 matches at 11 bases. The germline CDR1 and CDR2 sequences are SEHNR and FQNEAQ (reference sequence). The CDR3 runs to 15 residues. V trimming: 5 bases; J trimming: 9 bases; junction bases outside the gene matches: 9. Here the CDR3 reads CASSLGTGGSGIQYF. Here the CDR3 DNA reads TGTGCCAGCAGCCTGGGGACAGGGGGGAGCGGCATTCAGTACTTC.

This clone was seen just once. The V and J genes are TRBV4-2 and TRBJ2-6, with 13 bases fitting TRBD2. Germline-derived CDR1 and CDR2 are LGHNA and YNFKEQ. The CDR3 consists of 21 residues. V trimming: 4 bases; J trimming: 0 bases; junction bases outside the gene matches: 12. The CDR3 is CASSLSPVGLAGLSGANVLTF. The CDR3 nucleotides are TGTGCCAGCAGCCTCTCCCCCGTGGGACTAGCGGGACTCTCTGGGGCCAACGTCCTGACTTTC.

V gene TRBV11-3 combines with J gene TRBJ2-3, with TRBD2 matching over 7 bases. Trimming removed 0 bases from V and 6 bases from J; junction bases left unmatched: 6. The germline CDR1 and CDR2 sequences are SGHNT and YENEEA. The length of the CDR3 is 15 residues. CDR3 in amino acids: CASSLDLSGVDTQYF. In DNA form, the CDR3 reads TGTGCCAGCAGCTTAGATCTGAGCGGGGTGGATACGCAGTATTTT.